The 9 T cell receptor beta chains listed next were all sequenced from one sample in a study of response to subunit inactivated influenza vaccine. Each CDR3 protein is one row after TCRdb ran MiXCR on the RT-PCR reads. The sample has about 300,000 distinct CDR3 sequences, 20% to 25% seen once. The sequencing here drew on PBMCs from blood, taken 21 months after vaccination. The receptors derive from a man between 50 and 69 years old who received an inactivated influenza vaccine.

Concerning this clonotype: A much more abundant neighbour one base away suggests this may be a read error. The chain is built from TRBV18 and TRBJ1-5, with TRBD1 as a possible D gene (6 bases). This CDR3 contains 13 residues. Germline CDR1 is KGHSH and CDR2 is LQKENI. The CDR3 spells CASSPDSYQSQHF. As DNA, the CDR3 is TGTGCCAGCTCACCGGACAGTTATCAGTCCCAGCATTTT.

The chain carries TRBV5-5 and TRBJ2-2; 8 bases are a match to TRBD1. Germline V gives CDR1 SGHKS, CDR2 YYEKEE (reference sequence). CDR3 length: 16 residues. Trimming took 0 bases from V and 7 from J; bases not matched to a gene: 8. The CDR3 reads CASSLGTGTGGGELFF. DNA for the CDR3: TGTGCCAGCAGCTTGGGTACGGGGACAGGTGGCGGGGAGCTGTTTTTT. The full variable domain, rest sourced from reference TRBV5-5 and TRBJ2-2, is DAGVTQSPTHLIKTRGQQVTLRCSPISGHKSVSWYQQVLGQGPQFIFQYYEKEERGRGNFPDRFSARQFPNYSSELNVNALLLGDSALYLCASSLGTGTGGGELFFGEGSRLTVL.

This clonotype was picked up a small number of times. The genes are TRBV11-2 and TRBJ2-3; TRBD2 matches 14 bases. The CDR3 sequence is 19 residues long. Germline loops: CDR1 SGHAT, CDR2 FQNNGV. V was pared by 6 bases and J by 3 bases, with 14 bases of the junction left unmatched. CDR3 loop: CASSQRGLAGASKTDTQYF. As DNA, the CDR3 is TGTGCCAGCAGTCAGAGGGGACTAGCGGGGGCCTCAAAGACAGATACGCAGTATTTT. Full variable domain (missing parts from reference TRBV11-2 and TRBJ2-3): EAGVAQSPRYKIIEKRQSVAFWCNPISGHATLYWYQQILGQGPKLLIQFQNNGVVDDSQLPKDRFSAERLKGVDSTLKIQPAKLEDSAVYLCASSQRGLAGASKTDTQYFGPGTRLTVL.

The sample holds one count of this clonotype. Mismatch with germline at one junction end may stem from a read error. The chain couples TRBV14 to TRBJ1-1; 8 bases agree with TRBD1. CDR3 length equals 14 residues. Germline lookup yields CDR1 SGHDN and CDR2 FVKESK. The CDR3 bases are TGTGCCAGCAGCCATGACAGGGGTGGGACTGAAGCTTTATTT. Protein product: CASSHDRGGTEALF.

This clonotype has at least ten counts. The rearrangement joins TRBV12-3 or TRBV12-4 to TRBJ1-1; TRBD1 matches 8 bases. Losses at the gene ends were 6 bases for V and 0 bases for J; bases not matched to a gene: 12. This CDR3 comprises 17 residues. CDR3 amino acids: CASREGDRRSMNTEAFF. CDR3 bases: TGTGCCAGCAGGGAGGGGGACAGGAGGTCTATGAACACTGAAGCTTTCTTT.

The chain is built from TRBV12-3 or TRBV12-4 and TRBJ2-5; D gene uncertain. The germline V and J ends were trimmed by 6 bases and 5 bases, with 16 bases remaining between them. The CDR3 totals 14 residues. This chain's CDR3 is CASSRSDGSETQYF. The CDR3 bases are TGTGCCAGCAGCCGATCCGACGGTTCGGAGACCCAGTACTTC.

This clonotype was detected many times. The rearrangement joins TRBV7-3 to TRBJ1-1; D gene ambiguous. V was shortened by 2 bases and J by 8 bases, with 12 bases between the two germline ends. This CDR3 has 13 amino acids. Germline V gene sequence: CDR1 SGHTA, CDR2 FQGTGA. The CDR3 sequence is CASSLDMVSEAFF. CDR3 DNA sequence: TGTGCCAGCAGCTTAGATATGGTGTCGGAAGCTTTCTTT. Full variable domain (outside the CDR3, taken from reference TRBV7-3 and TRBJ1-1): GAGVSQTPSNKVTEKGKYVELRCDPISGHTALYWYRQSLGQGPEFLIYFQGTGAADDSGLPNDRFFAVRPEGSVSTLKIQRTERGDSAVYLCASSLDMVSEAFFGQGTRLTVV.

The CDR3 loop reads CASSQDKDTIIQYF. Written as DNA, the CDR3 is TGTGCCAGCAGCCAAGATAAGGACACGATCATTCAGTACTTC. The V gene is TRBV4-2, the J gene TRBJ2-4; perhaps TRBD1 as D (5 bases). The CDR3 is 14 amino acids. Trimming stripped 0 bases from V and 9 bases from J, with 12 bases between. The germline gives CDR1 LGHNA, CDR2 YNFKEQ.

This clonotype was counted a few times. The chain employs TRBV4-2 and TRBJ1-2; perhaps TRBD1 as D (6 bases). V lost 1 base to trimming and J lost 2 bases, with 8 bases between them. This CDR3 spans 14 amino acids. Germline CDR1 reads LGHNA; CDR2 reads YNFKEQ. The CDR3 reads CASSQGDKNYGYTF. In nucleotides, the CDR3 is TGTGCCAGCAGCCAAGGGGACAAGAACTATGGCTACACCTTC.